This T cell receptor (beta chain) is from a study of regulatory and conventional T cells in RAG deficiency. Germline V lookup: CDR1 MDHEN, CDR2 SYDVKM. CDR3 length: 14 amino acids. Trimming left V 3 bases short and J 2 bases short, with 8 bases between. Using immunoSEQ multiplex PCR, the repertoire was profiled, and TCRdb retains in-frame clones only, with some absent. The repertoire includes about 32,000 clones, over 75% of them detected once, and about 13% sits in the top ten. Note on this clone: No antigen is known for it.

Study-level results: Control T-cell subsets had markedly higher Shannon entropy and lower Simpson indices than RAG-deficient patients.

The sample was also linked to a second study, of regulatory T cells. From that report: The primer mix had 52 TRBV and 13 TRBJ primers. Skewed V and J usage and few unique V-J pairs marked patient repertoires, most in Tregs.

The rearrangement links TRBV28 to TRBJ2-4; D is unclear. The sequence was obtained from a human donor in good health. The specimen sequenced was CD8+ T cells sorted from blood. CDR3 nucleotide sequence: TGTGCCAGCAGTTTCTACGGTCCCAAAAACATTCAGTACTTC. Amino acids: CASSFYGPKNIQYF.